Listed below are T cell receptor beta chains from one sample, sequenced in a study of CD8 T cells in ankylosing spondylitis. In TCRdb, the 5' RACE reads were re-called with MiXCR into one record per CDR3 protein. The sample lists about 240,000 distinct CDR3 sequences; over 8.5% were seen once. The sequenced material came from blood, either unsorted or a sorted T cell fraction (not recorded which). The source is a male donor with ankylosing spondylitis or in good health (not recorded which). The CDR3 runs from the conserved cysteine through the conserved F or W. The D gene is left open where the match is weak. The size entry is marked missing in some rows and otherwise reads once, few, many or a size class.

j_gene: TRBJ2-7
d_gene: TRBD2
abundance: many
v_gene: TRBV5-1
CDR3aa: CASSWTSGTYEQYF
CDR3nt: TGCGCCAGCAGCTGGACTAGCGGGACCTACGAGCAGTACTTC

j_gene: TRBJ2-1
d_gene: TRBD1
abundance: many
v_gene: TRBV5-1
CDR3aa: CASSLLRPGTGDNEQFF
CDR3nt: TGCGCCAGCAGCCTCCTGCGGCCCGGGACAGGGGACAATGAGCAGTTCTTC

j_gene: TRBJ2-2
d_gene: .
abundance: .
v_gene: TRBV2
CDR3aa: CASNTLRDGELFF
CDR3nt: TGTGCCAGCAACACCCTTAGGGACGGGGAGCTGTTTTTT

j_gene: TRBJ2-7
d_gene: TRBD2
abundance: few
v_gene: TRBV20-1
CDR3aa: CSAFPPRGDSYEQYF
CDR3nt: TGCAGTGCGTTCCCGCCCCGGGGGGACTCCTACGAGCAGTACTTC

j_gene: TRBJ2-7
d_gene: TRBD2
abundance: .
v_gene: TRBV7-9
CDR3aa: CASSLAVERGVTYEQYF
CDR3nt: TGTGCCAGCAGCTTAGCGGTCGAGCGGGGGGTAACCTACGAGCAGTACTTC

j_gene: TRBJ2-1
d_gene: TRBD1
abundance: many
v_gene: TRBV29-1
CDR3aa: CSGVDRGSYNEQFF
CDR3nt: TGCAGCGGCGTGGACAGGGGATCCTACAATGAGCAGTTCTTC

j_gene: TRBJ2-1
d_gene: .
abundance: many
v_gene: TRBV3-1
CDR3aa: CASSPQYNEQFF
CDR3nt: TGTGCCAGCAGCCCACAGTACAATGAGCAGTTCTTC

j_gene: TRBJ2-2
d_gene: TRBD2
abundance: many
v_gene: TRBV9
CDR3aa: CASTGTSGAGELFF
CDR3nt: TGTGCCAGCACCGGGACTAGCGGGGCCGGGGAGCTGTTTTTT

j_gene: TRBJ2-1
d_gene: .
abundance: many
v_gene: TRBV15
CDR3aa: CATSRDPLNEQFF
CDR3nt: TGTGCCACCAGCAGAGACCCTCTCAATGAGCAGTTCTTC

j_gene: TRBJ2-3
d_gene: .
abundance: many
v_gene: TRBV5-1
CDR3aa: CASSFNLETERDTQYF
CDR3nt: TGCGCCAGCAGCTTCAATCTCGAAACCGAGAGAGATACGCAGTATTTT

j_gene: TRBJ1-1
d_gene: .
abundance: many
v_gene: TRBV10-3
CDR3aa: CAISDVIGGTEAFF
CDR3nt: TGTGCCATCAGCGACGTCATAGGGGGCACTGAAGCTTTCTTT

j_gene: TRBJ2-7
d_gene: TRBD2
abundance: many
v_gene: TRBV29-1
CDR3aa: CSVVGGVLAGEYEQYF
CDR3nt: TGCAGCGTTGTAGGTGGGGTGCTAGCGGGAGAATACGAGCAGTACTTC

j_gene: TRBJ2-1
d_gene: .
abundance: many
v_gene: TRBV20-1
CDR3aa: CSARDVVFTESSYNEQFF
CDR3nt: TGCAGTGCTAGAGATGTAGTCTTCACGGAGAGCTCCTACAATGAGCAGTTCTTC

j_gene: TRBJ2-7
d_gene: .
abundance: many
v_gene: TRBV29-1
CDR3aa: CSVGLSEAYEQYF
CDR3nt: TGCAGCGTTGGACTTTCAGAGGCCTACGAGCAGTACTTC

j_gene: TRBJ2-5
d_gene: TRBD1
abundance: .
v_gene: TRBV2
CDR3aa: CASRLDRVGQETQYF
CDR3nt: TGTGCCAGCAGATTGGACAGGGTTGGCCAAGAGACCCAGTACTTC

j_gene: TRBJ2-2
d_gene: .
abundance: many
v_gene: TRBV6-1
CDR3aa: CASSEFKGNTGELFF
CDR3nt: TGTGCCAGCAGTGAATTCAAGGGGAACACCGGGGAGCTGTTTTTT

j_gene: TRBJ2-7
d_gene: .
abundance: .
v_gene: TRBV15
CDR3aa: CATSRGSEGYEQYF
CDR3nt: TGTGCCACCAGCAGAGGAAGTGAGGGCTACGAGCAGTACTTC

j_gene: TRBJ2-3
d_gene: TRBD2
abundance: .
v_gene: TRBV28
CDR3aa: CASSTSLASDTQYF
CDR3nt: TGTGCCAGCAGCACCTCACTAGCGTCAGATACGCAGTATTTT

j_gene: TRBJ2-7
d_gene: TRBD1
abundance: .
v_gene: TRBV20-1
CDR3aa: CSARSPGQGGVGEQYF
CDR3nt: TGCAGTGCTAGGTCTCCGGGACAGGGAGGGGTAGGGGAGCAGTACTTC

j_gene: TRBJ2-5
d_gene: TRBD2
abundance: many
v_gene: TRBV5-1
CDR3aa: CASSARLAGGLQETQYF
CDR3nt: TGCGCCAGCAGCGCCCGACTAGCGGGGGGCCTACAAGAGACCCAGTACTTC

j_gene: TRBJ2-4
d_gene: .
abundance: few
v_gene: TRBV3-1
CDR3aa: CASCQVQPTGTKNIQYF
CDR3nt: TGTGCCTCCTGCCAAGTCCAGCCAACGGGAACCAAAAACATTCAGTACTTC

j_gene: TRBJ2-1
d_gene: .
abundance: .
v_gene: TRBV5-5
CDR3aa: CASSSDFIEQFF
CDR3nt: TGTGCCAGCAGCTCTGACTTTATCGAGCAGTTCTTC

j_gene: TRBJ1-2
d_gene: .
abundance: many
v_gene: TRBV6-1
CDR3aa: CASRAPGGQGYGYTF
CDR3nt: TGTGCCAGCAGAGCTCCCGGGGGTCAAGGCTATGGCTACACCTTC

j_gene: TRBJ1-1
d_gene: TRBD1
abundance: many
v_gene: TRBV20-1
CDR3aa: CSAPQGGRTEAFF
CDR3nt: TGCAGTGCTCCTCAGGGGGGTAGGACTGAAGCTTTCTTT

j_gene: TRBJ2-5
d_gene: TRBD2
abundance: many
v_gene: TRBV12-3/TRBV12-4
CDR3aa: CASSFLAGDQETQYF
CDR3nt: TGTGCCAGCAGTTTTCTAGCGGGGGACCAAGAGACCCAGTACTTC

j_gene: TRBJ2-2
d_gene: .
abundance: many
v_gene: TRBV29-1
CDR3aa: CSAEDREDTGELFF
CDR3nt: TGCAGCGCTGAAGACAGGGAGGATACCGGGGAGCTGTTTTTT

j_gene: TRBJ2-7
d_gene: TRBD1
abundance: once
v_gene: TRBV7-8
CDR3aa: CASSSASGGLTSYEQYF
CDR3nt: TGTGCCAGCAGCTCGGCCTCAGGGGGCCTTACCTCCTACGAGCAGTACTTC

j_gene: TRBJ2-1
d_gene: .
abundance: many
v_gene: TRBV5-1
CDR3aa: CASSLGSYEQFF
CDR3nt: TGCGCCAGCAGCTTGGGCAGTTATGAGCAGTTCTTC

j_gene: TRBJ1-2
d_gene: .
abundance: .
v_gene: TRBV28
CDR3aa: CASSLHSGYLVYGYTF
CDR3nt: TGTGCCAGCAGTTTACACTCTGGGTACCTGGTCTATGGCTACACCTTC

j_gene: TRBJ1-1
d_gene: .
abundance: many
v_gene: TRBV12-3/TRBV12-4
CDR3aa: CASSNREGTEAFF
CDR3nt: TGTGCCAGCAGTAACAGGGAGGGCACTGAAGCTTTCTTT

j_gene: TRBJ2-7
d_gene: TRBD2
abundance: .
v_gene: TRBV7-2
CDR3aa: CASSPGLAASYEQYF
CDR3nt: TGTGCCAGCAGCCCGGGACTAGCGGCCTCCTACGAGCAGTACTTC

j_gene: TRBJ2-1
d_gene: .
abundance: many
v_gene: TRBV6-5
CDR3aa: CASSYSWDASQSEQFF
CDR3nt: TGTGCCAGCAGTTACTCCTGGGACGCCTCCCAGTCTGAGCAGTTCTTC

j_gene: TRBJ2-2
d_gene: TRBD2
abundance: many
v_gene: TRBV7-3
CDR3aa: CASSLSLADTGELFF
CDR3nt: TGTGCCAGCAGCTTATCACTAGCGGACACCGGGGAGCTGTTTTTT

j_gene: TRBJ2-2
d_gene: .
abundance: .
v_gene: TRBV11-2
CDR3aa: CTTLSRVGAGELFF
CDR3nt: TGTACCACCCTGTCCCGGGTAGGAGCCGGGGAGCTGTTTTTT

j_gene: TRBJ2-1
d_gene: TRBD2
abundance: many
v_gene: TRBV4-2
CDR3aa: CASSQESGRFYNEQFF
CDR3nt: TGTGCCAGCAGCCAAGAAAGCGGGAGGTTTTACAATGAGCAGTTCTTC

j_gene: TRBJ2-6
d_gene: .
abundance: .
v_gene: TRBV4-2
CDR3aa: CASSQEGENSGANVLTF
CDR3nt: TGTGCCAGCAGCCAAGAGGGGGAAAACTCTGGGGCCAACGTCCTGACTTTC

j_gene: TRBJ1-2
d_gene: .
abundance: many
v_gene: TRBV5-1
CDR3aa: CASRTANYGYTF
CDR3nt: TGCGCCAGCCGGACGGCTAACTATGGCTACACCTTC

j_gene: TRBJ2-2
d_gene: .
abundance: few
v_gene: TRBV11-2
CDR3aa: CASSDRRRNTGELFF
CDR3nt: TGTGCCAGCAGCGACCGGCGCAGGAACACCGGGGAGCTGTTTTTT

j_gene: TRBJ2-2
d_gene: .
abundance: many
v_gene: TRBV7-2
CDR3aa: CASSLAGRTGELFF
CDR3nt: TGTGCCAGCAGCTTAGCGGGAAGAACCGGGGAGCTGTTTTTT

j_gene: TRBJ2-7
d_gene: .
abundance: once
v_gene: TRBV12-3/TRBV12-4
CDR3aa: CAISLRGFDGSYEQYF
CDR3nt: TGTGCCATCAGTCTCCGGGGCTTTGACGGGAGCTACGAGCAGTACTTC

j_gene: TRBJ2-1
d_gene: TRBD1
abundance: many
v_gene: TRBV4-1
CDR3aa: CASSHYGTAYNEQFF
CDR3nt: TGCGCCAGCAGCCATTACGGGACAGCCTACAATGAGCAGTTCTTC

j_gene: TRBJ1-1
d_gene: .
abundance: few
v_gene: TRBV6-1
CDR3aa: CASRLEVNTEAFF
CDR3nt: TGTGCCAGCAGGCTGGAGGTGAACACTGAAGCTTTCTTT

j_gene: TRBJ1-1
d_gene: .
abundance: many
v_gene: TRBV5-1
CDR3aa: CASSLDVSDFEAFF
CDR3nt: TGCGCCAGCAGCCTGGATGTTTCGGACTTTGAAGCTTTCTTT

j_gene: TRBJ2-7
d_gene: .
abundance: many
v_gene: TRBV20-1
CDR3aa: CSARDLSTVTYEQYF
CDR3nt: TGCAGTGCTAGAGATCTTTCGACGGTGACCTACGAGCAGTACTTC